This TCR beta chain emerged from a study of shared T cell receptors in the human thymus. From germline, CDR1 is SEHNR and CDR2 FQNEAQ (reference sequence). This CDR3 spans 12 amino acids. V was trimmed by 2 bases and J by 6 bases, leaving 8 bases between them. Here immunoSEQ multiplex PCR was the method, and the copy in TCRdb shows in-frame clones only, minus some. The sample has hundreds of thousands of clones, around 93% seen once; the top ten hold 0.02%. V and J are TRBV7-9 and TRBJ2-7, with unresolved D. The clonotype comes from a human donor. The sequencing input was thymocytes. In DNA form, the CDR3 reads TGTGCCAGCAGCTTATCGAGACGCGAGCAGTACTTC. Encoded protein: CASSLSRREQYF.